One sample yielded the 11 T cell receptor beta chains listed below, sequenced in a study of blood T cell repertoires in COVID-19. Clones were read by immunoSEQ multiplex PCR, and TCRdb kept only the in-frame ones, dropping some. Among about 240,000 clones, about three quarters were seen once, and the ten largest hold about 3.5%. Specimen: peripheral blood. These receptor sequences come from a woman over 75 with acute or convalescent COVID-19.

The rearrangement links TRBV7-2 to TRBJ1-5; 10 nucleotides line up with TRBD1. CDR1 and CDR2 (germline): SGHTA, FQGNSA. The CDR3 sequence is 17 residues long. Losses at the gene ends were 5 bases for V and 4 bases for J; bases not matched to a gene: 11. The CDR3 region is CASSPSPGQGLNQPQHF. DNA for the CDR3: TGTGCCAGCAGCCCCTCCCCGGGACAGGGGTTAAATCAGCCCCAGCATTTT.

The rearrangement joins TRBV19 to TRBJ1-3, with D unresolved. This CDR3 has 14 amino acids. V was pared by 5 bases and J by 2 bases, with 10 bases between. The germline gives CDR1 LNHDA, CDR2 SQIVND (reference sequence). CDR3 region: CASSVAGTGNTIYF. DNA of the CDR3: TGTGCCAGTAGTGTCGCTGGCACTGGAAACACCATATATTTT.

V gene TRBV3-1 (or the pseudogene TRBV3-2) combines with J gene TRBJ1-5; D gene uncertain. The CDR3 is made up of 14 amino acids. Trimming took 2 bases from V and 3 from J, leaving 8 bases between them. From germline, CDR1 is LGHDT and CDR2 YNNKEL (reference sequence). The CDR3 region is CASSQQWANQPQHF. For the CDR3, the DNA is TGTGCCAGCAGCCAACAGTGGGCCAATCAGCCCCAGCATTTT.

CDR3 region: CASSYSYGSGGILETQYF. The CDR3 DNA sequence: TGTGCCAGCAGTTACTCTTATGGTAGCGGGGGAATTTTGGAGACCCAGTACTTC. The chain joins TRBV6-2 or TRBV6-3 to TRBJ2-5, with 9 bases matching TRBD2. CDR3 length: 18 amino acids. Germline trimming cut 0 bases from V and 5 bases from J; bases unmatched to any gene: 13. The germline CDR1 and CDR2 sequences are MNHEY and SVGEGT.

This chain links TRBV5-4 with TRBJ2-7; D remains ambiguous. There are 12 residues in the CDR3. From germline, CDR1 is SGHNT and CDR2 YYREEE (reference sequence). Between the trimmed V and J ends, which lost 5 bases and 3 bases, there was a span of 9 bases. CDR3 DNA sequence: TGTGCCAGCAGTTACGACAACTACGAGCAGTACTTC. Protein: CASSYDNYEQYF.

This chain links TRBV6-5 with TRBJ2-7; tentative D call: TRBD2 (6 bases). Germline loops: CDR1 MNHEY, CDR2 SVGAGI. The CDR3 is 12 residues long. Trimming removed 6 bases from V and 6 bases from J, with 12 bases in between. CDR3 loop: CASRADGGEQYF. CDR3 nucleotide sequence: TGTGCCAGCAGGGCGGACGGGGGCGAGCAGTACTTC.

The V and J genes are TRBV3-1 (or the pseudogene TRBV3-2) and TRBJ2-5; D is possibly TRBD2 (6 bases). The germline gives CDR1 LGHDT, CDR2 YNNKEL (reference sequence). The length of the CDR3 is 14 residues. Between the trimmed V and J ends, which lost 6 bases and 2 bases, there was a span of 13 bases. CDR3 nucleotide sequence: TGTGCCAGCAGTCTAGGACTAATACAAGAGACCCAGTACTTC. Translated, it gives CASSLGLIQETQYF.

This clone came up many times. This chain uses TRBV19 with TRBJ1-5, with TRBD1 matching 10 bases. This CDR3 is built from 16 residues. Germline CDR1 LNHDA, CDR2 SQIVND (reference sequence). Trimming took 5 bases from V and 1 from J; bases not matched to a gene: 5. CDR3 DNA: TGTGCCAGTAGTCCCCGGGACAGGGGAAGCAATCAGCCCCAGCATTTT. Residues: CASSPRDRGSNQPQHF.

CDR3: CASKDRLYNEQFF. In DNA, the CDR3 is TGTGCCAGTAAGGACAGGTTATACAATGAGCAGTTCTTC. The V call is TRBV19, the J call TRBJ2-1; TRBD1 matches at 7 bases. V shed 7 bases, J shed 4 bases, and the junction held 4 bases outside the gene matches. There are 13 residues in the CDR3. Germline CDR1 and CDR2: LNHDA and SQIVND (reference sequence).

The chain combines TRBV10-3 with TRBJ1-5; 8 bases are shared with TRBD1. The ends lost 3 bases at V and 5 bases at J; junction bases unmatched: 0. Germline V gene data show CDR1 as ENHRY and CDR2 as SYGVKD. This CDR3 spans 13 amino acids. The CDR3 DNA reads TGTGCCATCAGTGAACAGGGGGATCAGCCCCAGCATTTT. Translating gives CAISEQGDQPQHF.

In its sample, this clone was seen once. V usage is TRBV7-7 and J usage is TRBJ2-5; 10 positions agree with TRBD1. V was pared by 3 bases and J by 5 bases, with 6 bases of the junction left unmatched. This CDR3 is built from 15 residues. Per germline, CDR1 SSHAT and CDR2 FNYEAQ (reference sequence). The CDR3 here is CASSFRDRGLETQYF. CDR3 bases: TGTGCCAGCAGCTTCCGGGACAGGGGTTTGGAGACCCAGTACTTC.